The sequence of this T cell receptor (beta chain) was determined in a study of PD-L1 blockade in urothelial cancer. Losses at the gene ends were 6 bases for V and 10 bases for J; bases not matched to a gene: 7. The CDR3 extends over 13 amino acids. Germline CDR1 SNHLY, CDR2 FYNNEI. Every PCR was spiked with synthetic TCR analog templates. Produced via immunoSEQ multiplex PCR; TCRdb's table is partial and in-frame only. The table includes about 100,000 clones, over 80% detected once. The input for sequencing was PBMCs, taken around atezolizumab (anti-PD-L1) treatment. The TCR originated in a woman of 80 years or more with urothelial cancer. This chain uses TRBV2 with TRBJ2-1, with 9 bases matching TRBD1. The CDR3: CASSILDRGEQFF. CDR3 in DNA: TGTGCCAGCAGCATTCTGGACAGGGGAGAGCAGTTCTTC.